This TCR beta chain originates from a study of T cells in Graves' hyperthyroidism and ophthalmopathy. Findings of the study overall: Ophthalmopathy was separated from stable hyperthyroidism by a 13 V-J model.

Amplification of TCR beta CDR3 regions used RNA as the template. RT-PCR in the first round (using the HTBI primer set) targeted the TCR CDR3. TCRdb itself ran the multiplex PCR reads through MiXCR, one entry per CDR3 protein. The sample records under 550,000 distinct CDR3 sequences, 12% to 15% being singletons. This clonotype was counted ten times or more. Its antigen is not known. The sequence derives from a woman under 30 with Graves' hyperthyroidism. Sequences were obtained from blood.

The CDR3 reads CASSLGGNAKNIQYF. The DNA for the CDR3 is TGTGCCAGCAGCTTGGGAGGGAATGCCAAAAACATTCAGTACTTC. The chain links TRBV5-5 to TRBJ2-4; D is perhaps TRBD2 (5 bases). The germline gives CDR1 SGHKS, CDR2 YYEKEE (reference sequence). The V end lost 0 bases, the J end lost 1 base, and 8 bases lay between the germline ends. The CDR3 runs to 15 residues.